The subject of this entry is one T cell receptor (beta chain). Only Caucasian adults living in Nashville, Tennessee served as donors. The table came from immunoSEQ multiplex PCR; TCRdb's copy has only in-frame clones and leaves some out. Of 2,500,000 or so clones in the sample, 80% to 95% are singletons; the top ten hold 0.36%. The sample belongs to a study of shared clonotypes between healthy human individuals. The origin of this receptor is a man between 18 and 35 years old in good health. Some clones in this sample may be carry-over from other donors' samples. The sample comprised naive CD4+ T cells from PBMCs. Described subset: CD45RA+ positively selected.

The CDR3 region is CASSPLAILNTGELFF. DNA for the CDR3: TGTGCCAGCAGCCCCCTCGCGATACTGAACACCGGGGAGCTGTTTTTT. This chain connects TRBV27 to TRBJ2-2; D not resolved. V shed 6 bases and J shed 1 base, with 15 bases lying between them. The CDR3 loop spans 16 amino acids. Germline V gene data show CDR1 as MNHEY and CDR2 as SMNVEV (reference sequence).